This is a list of T cell receptor beta chains from one sample in a study of CD8 T cells in ankylosing spondylitis. TCRdb itself ran the 5' RACE reads through MiXCR, one entry per CDR3 protein. The data contain over 150,000 distinct CDR3 sequences, about 13% of them seen just once; the ten biggest clones take up 16%. Source material: blood, either unsorted or a sorted T cell fraction (not recorded which). These receptors were collected from a male donor with ankylosing spondylitis or in good health (not recorded which). Each CDR3 is given with its conserved first and last residue. Not every row has a clone size; where given, it reads once, few, many or a size class.

clone_size cdr3_length j_call v_call cdr3_aa
. 15 TRBJ1-1 TRBV12-3/TRBV12-4 CASSPDRGQYTEAFF
few 14 TRBJ2-7 TRBV7-9 CASSPPRGPYEQYF
few 14 TRBJ1-2 TRBV9 CASSADRVQNGYTF
few 14 TRBJ1-6 TRBV6-1 CASVDSSYNSPLHF
few 11 TRBJ2-7 TRBV27 CASSIGGEQYF
few 17 TRBJ1-1 TRBV4-1 CASSQEGTGPWNTEAFF
. 13 TRBJ2-1 TRBV6-2/TRBV6-3 CATFKRAYNEQFF
. 15 TRBJ2-7 TRBV20-1 CSARDRDRALYEQYF
. 12 TRBJ2-7 TRBV27 CASSSHGNEQYF
few 14 TRBJ1-1 TRBV27 CASSLAWTGTEAFF